Included here is one T cell receptor beta chain sequence, with context. The CDR3 has 15 residues. Germline V gene sequence: CDR1 SGHTA, CDR2 FQGNSA. V was cut by 9 bases and J by 4 bases, with 21 bases left in between. This record comes from a study of T-cell memory formation after mild COVID-19. Study at large: Largely, TCR clusters stayed within a single donor.

One entry per CDR3 protein results from TCRdb running MiXCR on the 5' RACE reads. The sample lists about 130,000 distinct CDR3 sequences, over 15% occurring once. The receptor's source is a young man who had mild COVID-19 (a few samples of this study predate the infection). Cell type and time point are not known. Source material: PBMCs or a T cell subset sorted from them (not recorded which). The chain employs TRBV7-2 and TRBJ1-1, with D unresolved. Written as DNA, the CDR3 is TGTGCCAGTACCAAACAGACTGGCTGGGCCACTGAAGCTTTCTTT. Translated: CASTKQTGWATEAFF. Combining the CDR3 with reference TRBV7-2 and TRBJ1-1 gives the whole variable domain GAGVSQSPSNKVTEKGKDVELRCDPISGHTALYWYRQSLGQGLEFLIYFQGNSAPDKSGLPSDRFSAERTGGSVSTLTIQRTQQEDSAVYLCASTKQTGWATEAFFGQGTRLTVV.